This TCR beta chain appears in the sequencing data of a study of T cells in Graves' hyperthyroidism and ophthalmopathy. Study-level results: Stable hyperthyroidism was separated from ophthalmopathy by a model based on 13 V-J features. Model-based prediction identified ophthalmopathy a median 6.5 months prior to its onset.

The germline CDR1 and CDR2 sequences are SGHDT and YYEEEE. V was shortened by 0 bases and J by 2 bases, with 5 bases between the two germline ends. CDR3 length: 13 residues. Exclusion criteria comprised uncontrolled infection, other autoimmune disease, pregnancy or lactation. Every diagnosis used clinical symptoms, serum thyroxine and TRAb, thyroid ultrasound and orbital computed tomography. As to this clonotype: As yet, its antigen is unknown.

From RNA transcripts, TCR beta CDR3 regions were amplified. Using the HTBI primer set, a first-round RT-PCR was run on the TCR CDR3. TCRdb called the multiplex PCR reads again in MiXCR, with one record for every CDR3 protein. Of more than 550,000 distinct CDR3 sequences listed, 45% are singletons. Material: peripheral blood or thyroid tissue (not recorded which). This clonotype was sampled from an adult man with Graves' disease, either hyperthyroidism or ophthalmopathy (not recorded which). The V gene is TRBV5-6, the J gene TRBJ1-1, with no clear D. CDR3 sequence: CASSLGHNTEAFF. The CDR3 bases are TGTGCCAGCAGCTTGGGACATAACACTGAAGCTTTCTTT. Based on the CDR3 plus reference TRBV5-6 and TRBJ1-1, the full variable domain is DAGVTQSPTHLIKTRGQQVTLRCSPKSGHDTVSWYQQALGQGPQFIFQYYEEEERQRGNFPDRFSGHQFPNYSSELNVNALLLGDSALYLCASSLGHNTEAFFGQGTRLTVV.